These 21 T cell receptor beta chains originate from one sample sequenced in a study of T cell responses to AZD1222 COVID-19 vaccine. Some clones are missing from TCRdb's copy, which holds only in-frame ones; the method was immunoSEQ multiplex PCR. The sample gives 250,000 to 300,000 clones, roughly 93% of which show up once; around 0.5% is in the top ten. The specimen was peripheral blood, collected 28 days after the second AZD1222 dose. The receptors derive from an adult who received the AZD1222 COVID-19 vaccine.

The rearrangement uses TRBV18 and TRBJ2-3; D call uncertain. Germline values: CDR1 KGHSH, CDR2 LQKENI. The CDR3 sequence is 14 residues long. The V and J ends lost 2 bases and 0 bases respectively, with 6 bases between them. CDR3 nucleotides: TGTGCCAGCTCACCAGAGGTTAGCACAGATACGCAGTATTTT. Its translation: CASSPEVSTDTQYF.

The chain couples TRBV21-1 to TRBJ1-2. TRBV21-1 is designated a pseudogene. The CDR3 has 15 residues. The CDR3 reads CASSTTGALNYGYTF. In nucleotides, the CDR3 is TGTGCCAGCAGCACCACGGGAGCCCTAAACTATGGCTACACCTTC.

The chain carries TRBV5-1 and TRBJ2-7; D is perhaps TRBD1 (6 bases). The CDR3 has 13 residues. Germline V CDR1 and CDR2: SGHRS, YFSETQ. With 4 bases removed from V and 1 base from J, the gap between germline ends came to 9 bases. The CDR3 region is CASSQTGSYEQYF. As DNA, the CDR3 is TGCGCCAGCAGCCAAACAGGGTCCTACGAGCAGTACTTC.

The chain uses TRBV9 and TRBJ2-2; 13 bases map to TRBD2. Germline-derived CDR1 and CDR2 are SGDLS and YYNGEE. This CDR3 has 16 residues. V lost 4 bases, J lost 7 bases, and 7 bases stayed unmatched. The chain's CDR3 is CASSMGLAGTGGELFF. CDR3 coding DNA: TGTGCCAGCAGCATGGGACTAGCGGGGACTGGCGGGGAGCTGTTTTTT.

This clone was detected once. This chain uses TRBV9 with TRBJ2-7, with D possibly being TRBD1 or TRBD2 (6 bases each). The CDR3 is 12 residues long. Germline loops: CDR1 SGDLS, CDR2 YYNGEE. V was pared by 4 bases and J by 3 bases, with 8 bases between. CDR3: CASSKGGYEQYF. In DNA form, the CDR3 reads TGTGCCAGCAGCAAGGGGGGCTACGAGCAGTACTTC. Supplemented by reference TRBV9 and TRBJ2-7, the full variable domain reads DSGVTQTPKHLITATGQRVTLRCSPRSGDLSVYWYQQSLDQGLQFLIQYYNGEERAKGNILERFSAQQFPDLHSELNLSSLELGDSALYFCASSKGGYEQYFGPGTRLTVT.

This clone was observed a few times. The V call is TRBV11-2, the J call TRBJ2-1; the D is unclear. The CDR3 length is 14 residues. The germline V gene has CDR1 SGHAT and CDR2 FQNNGV. V dropped 2 bases and J dropped 3 bases, with 8 bases sitting between them. The CDR3 spells CASSLRELYNEQFF. DNA for the CDR3: TGTGCCAGCAGCTTAAGAGAGCTCTACAATGAGCAGTTCTTC.

The chain couples TRBV4-1 to TRBJ2-1; 8 nucleotides align to TRBD1. Trimming removed 3 bases from V and 0 bases from J; junction bases left unmatched: 4. The length of the CDR3 is 16 residues. Germline assignment: CDR1 MGHRA and CDR2 YSYEKL. Here the CDR3 DNA reads TGCGCCAGCAGCCAGGGACAGGTGAGCTCCTACAATGAGCAGTTCTTC. It specifies CASSQGQVSSYNEQFF.

The gene calls are TRBV2 and TRBJ2-1, with 7 bases lining up with TRBD1. V gave up 4 bases and J gave up 10 bases; unmatched junction bases: 10. Germline V gives CDR1 SNHLY, CDR2 FYNNEI. The CDR3 totals 14 residues. CDR3 residues: CASSALQGPYEQFF. CDR3 coding DNA: TGTGCCAGCAGTGCCTTACAGGGGCCCTACGAGCAGTTCTTC.

The chain joins TRBV18 to TRBJ1-2; 8 bases are a match to TRBD1. The CDR3 extends over 15 amino acids. CDR1 KGHSH and CDR2 LQKENI come from the germline V gene. The V gene end was trimmed by 4 bases and the J gene end by 3 bases; junction bases not matched to a gene: 7. The DNA of the CDR3 is TGTGCCAGCTCACTGAGACAGGGGCTGGACTATGGCTACACCTTC. The encoded protein is CASSLRQGLDYGYTF.

This chain joins TRBV7-9 and TRBJ1-5; the D is unclear. The CDR3 length is 13 residues. V lost 5 bases to trimming and J lost 4 bases, with 9 bases between them. CDR1 is SEHNR and CDR2 is FQNEAQ in the germline V gene (reference sequence). The CDR3 DNA sequence: TGTGCCAGCAGCCGAGATTGGAATCAGCCCCAGCATTTT. It translates to CASSRDWNQPQHF.

The table lists this clone with a few counts. The rearrangement uses TRBV6-1 and TRBJ2-3; TRBD2 matches at 7 bases. Trimming cost V 1 base and J 1 base; bases outside gene matches: 5. The CDR3 consists of 16 residues. Germline V gives CDR1 MNHNS, CDR2 SASEGT. CDR3 amino acids: CASSEVRGGGTDTQYF. CDR3 DNA: TGTGCCAGCAGTGAAGTTCGGGGAGGGGGCACAGATACGCAGTATTTT.

The chain is built from TRBV4-1 and TRBJ2-7; D is undetermined. Germline V CDR1 and CDR2: MGHRA, YSYEKL. The CDR3 extends over 14 amino acids. V was shortened by 1 base and J by 5 bases, with 12 bases between the two germline ends. The CDR3 is CASSQGPSVDEQYF. CDR3 nucleotides: TGCGCCAGCAGCCAAGGGCCCTCGGTCGACGAGCAGTACTTC.

The V and J genes are TRBV2 and TRBJ2-1; 8 nucleotides align to TRBD1. The CDR3 contains 13 residues. CDR1 SNHLY and CDR2 FYNNEI come from the germline V gene. V was pared by 8 bases and J by 10 bases, with 10 bases of the junction left unmatched. CDR3 sequence: CASAMTGVNEQFF. In nucleotides, the CDR3 is TGTGCCAGCGCTATGACAGGGGTAAACGAGCAGTTCTTC.

The rearrangement links TRBV28 to TRBJ1-2; D uncertain. CDR1 and CDR2 (germline): MDHEN, SYDVKM. Trimming pared 5 bases from V and 4 bases from J, leaving 11 bases between. The CDR3 has 13 residues. CDR3 residues: CASSPGPIYGYTF. DNA for the CDR3: TGTGCCAGCAGTCCCGGACCGATCTATGGCTACACCTTC.

CDR3 sequence (DNA): TGTGCCAGCAGCAAGGGACAGTCCTCCTACGAGCAGTACTTC. It yields the protein CASSKGQSSYEQYF. The V and J genes are TRBV3-1 (or the pseudogene TRBV3-2) and TRBJ2-7, with TRBD1 matching over 7 bases. This CDR3 has 14 residues. V lost 5 bases to trimming and J lost 0 bases; unmatched junction nucleotides: 4. Looked up from germline, CDR1 is LGHDT and CDR2 is YNNKEL (reference sequence).

This chain uses TRBV25-1 with TRBJ2-1; 9 bases match TRBD2. Losses at the gene ends were 4 bases for V and 1 base for J; bases not matched to a gene: 5. The germline V gene has CDR1 MGHDK and CDR2 SYGVNS. This CDR3 comprises 16 residues. CDR3 DNA sequence: TGTGCCAGCAGTGGAGCGGGGGGACCTTCCTACAATGAGCAGTTCTTC. Its translation: CASSGAGGPSYNEQFF. The whole variable domain, remainder taken from reference TRBV25-1 and TRBJ2-1, is EADIYQTPRYLVIGTGKKITLECSQTMGHDKMYWYQQDPGMELHLIHYSYGVNSTEKGDLSSESTVSRIRTEHFPLTLESARPSHTSQYLCASSGAGGPSYNEQFFGPGTRLTVL.

This chain joins TRBV7-8 and TRBJ1-3; D call uncertain. The V and J ends lost 5 bases and 0 bases respectively, with 14 bases between them. CDR3 length: 16 residues. The V gene's germline CDR1 is SGHVS and CDR2 FQNEAQ. CDR3 coding DNA: TGTGCCAGCAGCCCACTCGTGGCCAACTCTGGAAACACCATATATTTT. Encoded protein: CASSPLVANSGNTIYF.

The chain has TRBV19 and TRBJ1-5, with D tentatively TRBD1 (6 bases). Germline CDR1 reads LNHDA; CDR2 reads SQIVND (reference sequence). Trimming removed 5 bases at V and 7 bases at J, with 15 bases between. There are 14 residues in the CDR3. CDR3 sequence: CASSPQQGGQPQHF. The CDR3 bases are TGTGCCAGTAGTCCCCAACAGGGTGGCCAGCCCCAGCATTTT. Looking up the rest from reference TRBV19 and TRBJ1-5 gives the full variable domain: DGGITQSPKYLFRKEGQNVTLSCEQNLNHDAMYWYRQDPGQGLRLIYYSQIVNDFQKGDIAEGYSVSREKKESFPLTVTSAQKNPTAFYLCASSPQQGGQPQHFGDGTRLSIL.

The J gene is TRBJ2-3, the V gene TRBV7-9; D is possibly TRBD1 (7 bases). Germline V lookup: CDR1 SEHNR, CDR2 FQNEAQ (reference sequence). CDR3 length equals 17 residues. The V end lost 3 bases, the J end lost 0 bases, and 16 bases lay between the germline ends. CDR3 in amino acids: CASSLPGGIPSTDTQYF. CDR3 bases: TGTGCCAGCAGCTTGCCAGGGGGGATTCCTAGCACAGATACGCAGTATTTT.

This CDR3 is CASSWAGFEQFF. CDR3 bases: TGTGCCAGCAGTTGGGCAGGGTTTGAGCAGTTCTTC. The chain recombines TRBV12-3 or TRBV12-4 with TRBJ2-1; tentatively, D is TRBD1 (5 bases). The ends were cut back, 4 bases at V and 9 bases at J, with 10 bases in the middle. The CDR3 loop spans 12 amino acids.

The V gene is TRBV19, the J gene TRBJ2-2, with D possibly TRBD2 on 5 matching bases. CDR1 LNHDA and CDR2 SQIVND come from the germline V gene (reference sequence). V lost 7 bases and J lost 0, with 9 bases in between. The CDR3 runs to 14 residues. The CDR3 nucleotides read TGTGCCAGTAATCACGGGGCGAACACCGGGGAGCTGTTTTTT. This sequence encodes CASNHGANTGELFF.